This T cell receptor beta chain is from a study of long-term antiretroviral therapy in people with HIV. The wider study: Earliest sampling preceded the 2015 immediate-ART recommendation by about a decade.

With 3 bases removed from V and 1 base from J, the gap between germline ends came to 10 bases. Germline V CDR1 and CDR2: SGHRS, YFSETQ. The CDR3 is made up of 15 amino acids. The study, taken as a whole, reports: The study found narrower CDR3 length ranges in HIV repertoires than in controls. Blood dates from the mid-2000s to the late 2010s, possibly under older ART regimens.

Comments on this clone: The antigen remains unidentified.

Sequencing used immunoSEQ v3.0 at survey level. Clones were sequenced by immunoSEQ multiplex PCR, and TCRdb holds only the in-frame ones, with some missing. In the table there are fewer than 30,000 clones, around 86% of which are singletons. The TCR was taken from a man between 35 and 55 years old with HIV. Sequencing was performed on unsorted PBMCs, taken about 2.6 years after starting antiretroviral therapy. The chain is built from TRBV5-1 and TRBJ2-2, with D perhaps matching TRBD2 (6 bases). The CDR3 bases are TGCGCCAGCAGCTCCTCTAGCGAGAACACCGGGGAGCTGTTTTTT. This encodes CASSSSSENTGELFF.